The source of this T cell receptor beta chain is a study of control samples from healthy donors and cancer patients. The repertoire was sequenced with immunoSEQ multiplex PCR; TCRdb's copy has only in-frame clones and lacks some. This repertoire shows over 100,000 clones, just over 90% found once; its top ten account for more than 3.5%. Unmatched junction bases numbered 6, after V lost 0 bases and J lost 4 bases. CDR3 length equals 16 residues. Per germline, CDR1 MNHNY and CDR2 SVGAGI (reference sequence). Input material: blood. This chain links TRBV6-6 with TRBJ2-3, with 8 bases lining up with TRBD2. This receptor was identified in a human donor in good health. The donor label of this sample is uncertain. The CDR3 bases are TGTGCCAGCAGTTACTCTGGCGGGGGGTTAGCAGATACGCAGTATTTT. Amino acid sequence: CASSYSGGGLADTQYF.